Reported below is one TCR beta chain. The antigen is undetermined. Assay: immunoSEQ multiplex PCR; the TCRdb copy retains only in-frame clones and omits some. The top ten clones hold roughly 3.5% of a sample with about 140,000 clones, 80% to 95% of them seen once. The data were taken from a study of T cell responses to AZD1222 COVID-19 vaccine. With 5 bases removed from V and 7 bases from J, the gap between germline ends came to 11 bases. The germline gives CDR1 MDHEN, CDR2 SYDVKM. CDR3 size: 12 residues. Overall study results and limits: Repertoires in all cases were sampled only once the peak T cell response had passed.

The chain employs TRBV28 and TRBJ1-1; D not certain. The clonotype comes from an adult who received the AZD1222 COVID-19 vaccine. Sequences were derived from peripheral blood, sampled 28 days after the second AZD1222 dose. CDR3: CASSPTEIEAFF. Written as DNA, the CDR3 is TGTGCCAGCAGTCCTACAGAGATTGAAGCTTTCTTT.